Listed here are 3 T cell receptor beta chains from one sample, sequenced in a study of blood T cell repertoires in COVID-19. The table came from immunoSEQ multiplex PCR; TCRdb's copy has only in-frame clones and leaves some out. The data hold 110,000 to 150,000 clones, with over 75% observed a single time. Input material: peripheral blood. These receptors came from a woman between 45 and 65 years old with acute or convalescent COVID-19.

This chain joins TRBV4-1 and TRBJ2-7; the match to TRBD1 covers 7 bases. In germline, CDR1 is MGHRA, CDR2 YSYEKL. The length of the CDR3 is 15 residues. J lost 2 bases, V lost 2 bases, and 6 bases had no gene match. CDR3 protein: CASSQSRDRTYEQYF. The DNA of the CDR3 is TGCGCCAGCAGCCAAAGTAGGGACAGAACCTACGAGCAGTACTTC.

The chain's CDR3 is CASSGQMNTEAFF. The CDR3 DNA follows: TGTGCCAGCAGCGGACAGATGAACACTGAAGCTTTCTTT. The chain links TRBV12-3 or TRBV12-4 to TRBJ1-1, with a possible D match to TRBD1 (6 bases). The CDR3 is 13 amino acids. V dropped 6 bases and J dropped 0 bases, with 8 bases sitting between them.

V usage is TRBV29-1 and J usage is TRBJ1-5; 7 bases map to TRBD1. Germline V CDR1 and CDR2: SQVTM, ANQGSEA. V lost 6 bases, J lost 4 bases, and 9 bases stayed unmatched. The CDR3 contains 14 residues. The CDR3 sequence: CSVGSGTANQPQHF. In DNA form, the CDR3 reads TGCAGCGTCGGGTCCGGGACAGCGAATCAGCCCCAGCATTTT.